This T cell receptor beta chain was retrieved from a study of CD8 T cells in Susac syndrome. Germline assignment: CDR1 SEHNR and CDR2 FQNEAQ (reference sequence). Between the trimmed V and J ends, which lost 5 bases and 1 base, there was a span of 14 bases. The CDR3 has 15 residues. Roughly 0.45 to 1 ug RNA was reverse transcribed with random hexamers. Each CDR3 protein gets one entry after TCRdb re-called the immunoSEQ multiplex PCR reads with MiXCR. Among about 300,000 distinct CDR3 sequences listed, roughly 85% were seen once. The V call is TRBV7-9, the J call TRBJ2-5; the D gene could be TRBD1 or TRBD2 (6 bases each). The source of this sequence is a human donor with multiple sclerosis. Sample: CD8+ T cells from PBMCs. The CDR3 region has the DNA TGTGCCAGCAGCCCTTACAGGGACTTCCAAGAGACCCAGTACTTC. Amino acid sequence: CASSPYRDFQETQYF.